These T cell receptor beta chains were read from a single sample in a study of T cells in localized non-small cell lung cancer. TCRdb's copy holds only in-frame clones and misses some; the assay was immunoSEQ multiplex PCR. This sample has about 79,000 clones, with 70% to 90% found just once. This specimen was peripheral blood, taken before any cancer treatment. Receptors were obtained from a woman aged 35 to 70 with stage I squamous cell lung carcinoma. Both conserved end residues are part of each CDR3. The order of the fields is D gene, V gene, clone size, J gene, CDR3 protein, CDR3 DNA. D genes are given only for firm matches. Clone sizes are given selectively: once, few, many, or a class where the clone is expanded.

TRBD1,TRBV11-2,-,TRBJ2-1,CASSLPGQGGNEQFF,TGTGCCAGCAGCCTCCCGGGACAGGGAGGCAATGAGCAGTTCTTC
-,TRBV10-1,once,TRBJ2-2,CASSGQWNTGELFF,TGCGCCAGCAGTGGACAGTGGAACACCGGGGAGCTGTTTTTT
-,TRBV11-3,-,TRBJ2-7,CASSLLPFDEQYF,TGTGCCAGCAGCTTACTTCCTTTCGATGAGCAGTACTTC
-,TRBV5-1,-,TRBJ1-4,CASSPSVATNEKLFF,TGCGCCAGCAGCCCCTCCGTTGCAACTAATGAAAAACTGTTTTTT
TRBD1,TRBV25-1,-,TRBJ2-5,CASSAPGQRYETQYF,TGTGCCAGCAGTGCGCCGGGACAGCGCTATGAGACCCAGTACTTC
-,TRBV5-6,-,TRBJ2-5,CASCFGEETQYF,TGTGCCAGCTGCTTCGGCGAAGAGACCCAGTACTTC
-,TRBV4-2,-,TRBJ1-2,CASSQDPRVPRGGYTF,TGTGCCAGCAGCCAAGATCCGCGGGTTCCCAGGGGTGGCTACACCTTC
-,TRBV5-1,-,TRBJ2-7,CASSFQGPYEQYF,TGCGCCAGCAGCTTTCAGGGGCCTTACGAGCAGTACTTC
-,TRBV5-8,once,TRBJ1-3,CASSSRGYGNTIYF,TGTGCCAGCAGCTCTAGGGGCTATGGAAACACCATATATTTT
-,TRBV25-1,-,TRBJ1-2,CASGFANYGYTF,TGTGCGTCAGGGTTTGCTAACTATGGCTACACCTTC
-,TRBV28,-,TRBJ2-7,CASSLNTGFSYEQYF,TGTGCCAGCAGTTTAAACACAGGGTTCTCCTACGAGCAGTACTTC